Sequencing of this T cell receptor beta chain was carried out in a study of blood T cell repertoires in COVID-19. Germline CDR1 is KGHSH and CDR2 is LQKENI. The CDR3 is 15 amino acids. With 3 bases removed from V and 5 bases from J, the gap between germline ends came to 16 bases. Method: immunoSEQ multiplex PCR; TCRdb's copy keeps in-frame clones and lacks some. Of 110,000 to 150,000 clones listed, approximately 92% are singletons. The clonotype comes from an older woman with active COVID-19. The chain has TRBV18 and TRBJ2-5; no clear D gene. What was sequenced was peripheral blood. CDR3 sequence reads: CASSPEPLWVETQYF. The CDR3 bases are TGTGCCAGCTCACCGGAGCCCCTATGGGTTGAGACCCAGTACTTC.